This is a list of T cell receptor beta chains from one sample in a study of T cell repertoires in cytomegalovirus infection. TCRdb passed the reads through MiXCR, listing each CDR3 protein once. Of roughly 320,000 distinct CDR3 sequences in the sample, 8% to 10% are singletons; the top ten hold around 4%. The specimen was PBMCs. These receptors were collected from a human donor in good health (CMV status not recorded). Some clones in this sample may be carry-over from other donors' samples. The CDR3 runs from the conserved cysteine through the conserved F or W. A D gene is named only where the DNA matches it firmly. Rows give clone size only sometimes, using once, few, many, or a class for an expanded clone.

v_gene,abundance,j_gene,d_gene,CDR3nt,CDR3aa
TRBV25-1,many,TRBJ2-5,TRBD2,TGTGCCAGCAGCTCACTAGCGGGTAAAGAGACCCAGTACTTC,CASSSLAGKETQYF
TRBV11-2,-,TRBJ2-3,TRBD2,TGTGCCAGCAGCTCCGGACTAGCGGGGGCCACAGATACGCAGTATTTT,CASSSGLAGATDTQYF
TRBV10-3,few,TRBJ2-7,-,TGTGCCATCAGTGAGGCGGACAGACCCTACGAGCAGTACTTC,CAISEADRPYEQYF
TRBV7-9,many,TRBJ1-1,-,TGTGCCGCGGGGACCTTGAACACTGAAGCTTTCTTT,CAAGTLNTEAFF
TRBV28,few,TRBJ1-2,-,TGTGCCAGCAGTTTATGGGGGGCAGGGAAGGTGAAGGATGGCTACACCTTC,CASSLWGAGKVKDGYTF
TRBV7-2,many,TRBJ2-7,-,TGTGCCAGCAGCTTTTCCATTAGCTCCTACGAGCAGTACTTC,CASSFSISSYEQYF
TRBV20-1,few,TRBJ2-1,TRBD2,TGCAGTGCTAGAACTCCGGGACTAGCGGGAGGTCGAGAGCAGTTCTTC,CSARTPGLAGGREQFF
TRBV7-2,few,TRBJ1-2,-,TGTGCCAGCAGCTTAAGCGGGCAGGCCGACTATGGCTACACCTTC,CASSLSGQADYGYTF
TRBV12-3/TRBV12-4,-,TRBJ2-7,TRBD1,TGTGCCAGCAGCACCGGGACAGTTATCAACGAGCAGTACTTC,CASSTGTVINEQYF
TRBV7-4,-,TRBJ2-5,TRBD2,TGTGCCAGCAGCTCTTCTAGCGGGGGGGTTCAAGAGACCCAGTACTTC,CASSSSSGGVQETQYF
TRBV4-1,few,TRBJ1-2,-,TGCGCCAGCAGCCAAGCAGACCGCTATGGCTACACCTTC,CASSQADRYGYTF
TRBV7-2,many,TRBJ2-3,TRBD2,TGTGCCAGCAGCACCCGCGGGGCTAGCGGGGGCCGTGCTAGCACAGATACGCAGTATTTT,CASSTRGASGGRASTDTQYF
TRBV7-2,-,TRBJ2-1,-,TGTGCCAGCAGCCCCGACAGGACAAATGAGCAGTTCTTC,CASSPDRTNEQFF
TRBV5-1,few,TRBJ2-6,TRBD1,TGCGCCAGCAGCTCATCGGTAGACCGGACAGGACACTCTGGGGCCAACGTCCTGACTTTC,CASSSSVDRTGHSGANVLTF
TRBV7-2,many,TRBJ2-1,-,TGTGCCAGCAGCCCCAGGGGGGGCGCCTACAATGAGCAGTTCTTC,CASSPRGGAYNEQFF
TRBV7-2,many,TRBJ2-7,-,TGTGCCAGCAGTATAGCTGTGGTCTACGAGCAGTACTTC,CASSIAVVYEQYF
TRBV7-2,many,TRBJ1-3,TRBD1,TGTGCCAGCAGCTCTACAGGGGGCGCATCAGCTGGAAACACCATATATTTT,CASSSTGGASAGNTIYF
TRBV15,few,TRBJ1-2,TRBD1,TGTGCCACCAGCAGAGATAGGACAGGGATTGGCTACACCTTC,CATSRDRTGIGYTF
TRBV15,few,TRBJ2-1,TRBD2,TGTGCCACCAGCGCAACCCCACCGGGGGGACTTTACATCGGTGAGCAGTTCTTC,CATSATPPGGLYIGEQFF
TRBV2,many,TRBJ2-3,-,TGTGCCAGCAGTGATACCCCCACAGATACGCAGTATTTT,CASSDTPTDTQYF
TRBV12-3/TRBV12-4,many,TRBJ1-2,-,TGTGCCAGCAGTTTGAATACAGGGCCCTATGGCTACACCTTC,CASSLNTGPYGYTF
TRBV28,once,TRBJ2-1,-,TGTGCCAGCAGTTCCTCAGGCAGGGCGGCCAATGAGCAGTTCTTC,CASSSSGRAANEQFF
TRBV7-9,many,TRBJ1-6,-,TGTGCCAGCAGCTTACAGGGTACCTATAATTCACCCCTCCACTTT,CASSLQGTYNSPLHF
TRBV11-2,many,TRBJ1-2,TRBD1,TGTGCCAGCAGCTCCGAGGGGGCTGGCTACACCTTC,CASSSEGAGYTF
TRBV7-4,-,TRBJ2-1,TRBD2,TGTGCCGGATTCGGGGGGTTGGGCAAGGAGCAGTTCTTC,CAGFGGLGKEQFF
TRBV7-3,many,TRBJ2-7,-,TGTGCCAGCAGCTTACGGGGAGAAATCGAGCAGTACTTC,CASSLRGEIEQYF
TRBV28,few,TRBJ1-2,-,TGTGCCAGCAGTTTAATCCAGCCTCGGGGCTACACCTTC,CASSLIQPRGYTF
TRBV23-1,few,TRBJ2-7,-,TGCGCCAGCAGTCCCCGGACAACCTACTACGAGCAGTACTTC,CASSPRTTYYEQYF
TRBV7-2,many,TRBJ1-6,-,TGTGCCAGCAGCTCACGGACAGAAGCTAATTCACCCCTCCACTTT,CASSSRTEANSPLHF
TRBV6-6,many,TRBJ1-2,-,TGTGCCAGCAGTTACGGAGCCTATGGCTACACCTTC,CASSYGAYGYTF
TRBV28,few,TRBJ2-5,TRBD2,TGTGCCAGCAGTTTAAGAAGGACTAGTAAGGAGACCCAGTACTTC,CASSLRRTSKETQYF
TRBV6-2/TRBV6-3,-,TRBJ2-3,-,TGTGCCAGCAGTCCGTCGGAGGGGCCCTTCACAGATACGCAGTATTTT,CASSPSEGPFTDTQYF
TRBV7-4,few,TRBJ1-3,-,TGTGCCAGCAGCCGACTTTCTAGAAACACCATATATTTT,CASSRLSRNTIYF
TRBV4-3,many,TRBJ1-3,-,TGCGCCAGCAGCCAAGATGTGACAGTTTACTCTGGAAACACCATATATTTT,CASSQDVTVYSGNTIYF
TRBV7-8,many,TRBJ1-5,-,TGTGCCAGCAGCCCGATGGGGGGGCGCACCCAGCCCCAGCATTTT,CASSPMGGRTQPQHF
TRBV6-5,-,TRBJ1-1,TRBD1,TGTGCCAGCAGTTCCCCCAGGACAGGCCCGAACACTGAAGCTTTCTTT,CASSSPRTGPNTEAFF
TRBV7-2,few,TRBJ2-5,TRBD2,TGTGCCAGCCAGGGGCGGGGGGGCCTGGAGACCCAGTACTTC,CASQGRGGLETQYF